The entry that follows covers one TCR beta chain sequence. Antigen unknown. This specimen comes from a study of shared clonotypes between healthy human individuals. This CDR3 contains 16 residues. From germline, CDR1 is SGHTS and CDR2 YDEGEE. V shed 0 bases and J shed 6 bases, with 16 bases lying between them. Study-level findings and limits: Though the depth was large, rarefaction showed that sorted-subset sequencing was incomplete.

Original processing notes: ImmunoSEQ output lacked quality scores and full-length reads, limiting matched filtering. The data were produced by immunoSEQ multiplex PCR, yet TCRdb's version contains in-frame clones alone and is incomplete. V and J calls and clone size are as listed in that table; D and trimming were resolved from the DNA. The repertoire holds some 2,100,000 clones, with 90% to 96% as singletons. Both subsets, CD45RA+ naive and CD45RA-negative memory, were split from the CD4+ cells. The sample consisted of naive CD4+ T cells sorted from blood. The subset denotes: CD45RA+ positively selected. The sequence was obtained from a man aged 18 to 35 in good health. The V call is TRBV5-8, the J call TRBJ1-5, with a weak D call TRBD1 (6 bases). In nucleotides, the CDR3 is TGTGCCAGCAGCTTGGTTGGGACACGAGGGTTTCAGCCCCAGCATTTT. Translated: CASSLVGTRGFQPQHF.